What follows are 28 T cell receptor beta chains derived from one specimen sequenced in a study of T cell repertoires in aging, cancer and after chemotherapy. Amplification of TCR beta used genomic DNA extracted from peripheral blood. Multiplex touch-down PCR with TRB-A/B primers amplified rearranged V-D-J TRB sequences. MiXCR, applied by TCRdb to the multiplex PCR reads, yields one record per CDR3 protein. The repertoire holds around 3,000 distinct CDR3 sequences, with approximately 20% as singletons. The sequencing sample was made of blood. These receptors originate from a human donor with a solid tumor.

V and J are TRBV4-1 and TRBJ2-6, with D possibly TRBD1 on 5 matching bases. With 3 bases removed from V and 2 bases from J, the gap between germline ends came to 17 bases. CDR1 is MGHRA, CDR2 YSYEKL, per germline. The CDR3 totals 18 residues. CDR3 DNA: TGCGCCAGCAGCCAGCCTAGGCAGGGATCTACTGGGGCCAACGTCCTGACTTTC. The encoded protein is CASSQPRQGSTGANVLTF.

The chain is built from TRBV20-1 and TRBJ2-5; 11 positions match TRBD2. The ends lost 1 base at V and 2 bases at J; junction bases unmatched: 3. The CDR3 contains 15 residues. CDR1 is DFQATT and CDR2 is SNEGSKA in the germline V gene (reference sequence). Here the CDR3 reads CSARVGTSGQETQYF. The CDR3 DNA is TGCAGTGCTAGAGTGGGGACTAGCGGACAAGAGACCCAGTACTTC.

The chain has TRBV7-3 and TRBJ2-2; no clear D. The CDR3 runs 12 residues. V was shortened by 5 bases and J by 6 bases, with 7 bases between the two germline ends. CDR1 is SGHTA and CDR2 is FQGTGA in the germline V gene. CDR3 loop: CASSTGPGELFF. The CDR3 nucleotides read TGTGCCAGCAGCACTGGACCCGGGGAGCTGTTTTTT.

The gene calls are TRBV6-2 or TRBV6-3 and TRBJ1-1, with D uncertain. Germline assignment: CDR1 MNHEY and CDR2 SVGEGT. The CDR3 has 12 residues. V lost 2 bases and J lost 6, with 7 bases in between. CDR3 sequence: CASSYPSPEAFF. CDR3 in DNA: TGTGCCAGCAGTTACCCGAGCCCTGAAGCTTTCTTT.

Worth noting for this clonotype: Given a much more abundant clone one base away, this may be a read error. This sequence joins TRBV11-3 and TRBJ2-2; 10 bases are a match to TRBD1. The CDR3 runs 15 residues. The V gene's germline CDR1 is SGHNT and CDR2 YENEEA. The CDR3 sequence: CASSPPGQGTGGLLF. CDR3 in DNA: TGTGCCAGCAGCCCCCCGGGACAGGGGACGGGGGGGCTGTTATTT.

This clonotype is medium-sized in the sample. V is TRBV6-5 and J is TRBJ2-2; 9 bases fit TRBD2. CDR3 length: 17 amino acids. Unmatched junction bases numbered 13, after V lost 8 bases and J lost 3 bases. CDR1 and CDR2 (germline): MNHEY, SVGAGI. The CDR3 DNA follows: TGTGCCAGCGGGGCCCAGAGCGGGGGGCAGTACACCGGGGAGCTGTTTTTT. Amino acid sequence: CASGAQSGGQYTGELFF.

This clonotype was seen more than once but under ten times. This rearrangement joins TRBV4-3 to TRBJ1-1, with TRBD1 matching 7 bases. The CDR3 totals 15 residues. The V gene's germline CDR1 is LGHNA and CDR2 YSLEER. After removal of 2 bases from V and 1 base from J, the junction contained 4 bases not matched to a gene. The CDR3 sequence is CASSQYRGPNTEAFF. DNA of the CDR3: TGCGCCAGCAGCCAATACAGGGGCCCGAACACTGAAGCTTTCTTT.

This clonotype was observed a few times. The CDR3 reads CASSLDASRDRGPGNTIYF. The CDR3 coding sequence is TGTGCCAGCAGCTTGGACGCATCCCGGGACAGGGGGCCCGGAAACACCATATATTTT. J is TRBJ1-3 and V is TRBV5-5; 12 bases map to TRBD1. CDR1 and CDR2 (germline): SGHKS, YYEKEE (reference sequence). Trimming removed 0 bases from V and 4 bases from J; junction bases left unmatched: 11. The CDR3 consists of 19 residues.

This clonotype was counted only a few times. This sequence joins TRBV19 and TRBJ1-1; the match to TRBD1 covers 10 bases. Germline trimming cut 7 bases from V and 5 bases from J; bases unmatched to any gene: 10. The CDR3 is 15 residues long. Germline CDR1 reads LNHDA; CDR2 reads SQIVND (reference sequence). The CDR3 DNA reads as TGTGCCAGTAACCCCACCGGGACAGGGGTTACTGAAGCTTTCTTT. Residues: CASNPTGTGVTEAFF. The full variable domain, its missing parts supplied by reference TRBV19 and TRBJ1-1, is DGGITQSPKYLFRKEGQNVTLSCEQNLNHDAMYWYRQDPGQGLRLIYYSQIVNDFQKGDIAEGYSVSREKKESFPLTVTSAQKNPTAFYLCASNPTGTGVTEAFFGQGTRLTVV.

As DNA, the CDR3 is TGTGCCAGCAGCGTCCGCCAGGGGGCCGGAATACGGGTCACTGAAGCTTTCTTT. Encoded protein: CASSVRQGAGIRVTEAFF. V and J are TRBV6-5 and TRBJ1-1; 8 bases agree with TRBD1. Germline loops: CDR1 MNHEY, CDR2 SVGAGI. The trim removed 6 bases at V and 4 bases at J, leaving 19 bases unmatched. This CDR3 contains 18 residues.

This clonotype was observed a few times. Here the CDR3 reads CASSLGGPGEQYF. The CDR3 bases are TGTGCCAGCAGCCTCGGGGGGCCTGGCGAGCAGTACTTC. The V and J genes are TRBV6-2 or TRBV6-3 and TRBJ2-7; TRBD2 might be the D (7 bases). The V end was cut by 6 bases, the J end by 6 bases, with 15 bases between. The germline V gene has CDR1 MNHEY and CDR2 SVGEGT. The CDR3 covers 13 residues.

The chain has TRBV7-3 and TRBJ2-2; D is perhaps TRBD2 (5 bases). The germline gives CDR1 SGHTA, CDR2 FQGTGA. Trimming took off 5 bases at V and 2 bases at J, with 6 bases between the two ends. The CDR3 length is 13 residues. Written as DNA, the CDR3 is TGTGCCAGCAGCCGGACTAACACCGGGGAGCTGTTTTTT. Protein product: CASSRTNTGELFF.

This clonotype qualifies as large (0.1 to 1%). The chain is built from TRBV29-1 and TRBJ2-1; 8 positions agree with TRBD1. The CDR3 covers 11 residues. Trimming cost V 6 bases and J 7 bases; bases outside gene matches: 2. Germline lookup yields CDR1 SQVTM and CDR2 ANQGSEA. This CDR3 is CSVDRVNEQFF. In DNA, the CDR3 is TGCAGCGTGGACAGGGTGAATGAGCAGTTCTTC.

The V gene is TRBV14, the J gene TRBJ1-1, with a possible D match to TRBD1 (6 bases). This CDR3 has 16 amino acids. V was cut by 8 bases and J by 10 bases, with 29 bases left in between. The germline V gene encodes CDR1 SGHDN and CDR2 FVKESK. The CDR3 protein is CASERLLGRNSRGAFF. The DNA of the CDR3 is TGTGCCAGCGAACGGCTACTCGGTAGAAACAGCAGGGGAGCTTTCTTT.

As concerns this clonotype: Possible read error: a much larger clone is one base away. The chain uses TRBV19 and TRBJ2-7; D call uncertain. V lost 2 bases to trimming and J lost 4 bases, with 9 bases between them. Germline-derived CDR1 and CDR2 are LNHDA and SQIVND (reference sequence). The CDR3 is made up of 13 amino acids. CDR3 protein: CASSIFSGYEQYF. CDR3 nucleotides: TGTGCCAGTAGTATATTTAGTGGATACGAGCAGTACTTC.

The V gene is TRBV10-3, the J gene TRBJ1-6, with D uncertain. Germline assignment: CDR1 ENHRY and CDR2 SYGVKD. V lost 0 bases, J lost 7 bases, and 7 bases lay in between. The CDR3 loop spans 14 amino acids. The CDR3 sequence is CAISESDGNSPLHF. The CDR3 region has the DNA TGTGCCATCAGTGAGTCGGACGGGAATTCACCCCTCCACTTT.

Within the sample, this clonotype is medium-sized. This chain links TRBV6-5 with TRBJ1-2; D remains unclear. The CDR3 contains 13 residues. V was pared by 2 bases and J by 3 bases, with 7 bases between. In germline, CDR1 is MNHEY, CDR2 SVGAGI. The CDR3 DNA reads as TGTGCCAGCAGTTACGGGAGGGACTATGGCTACACCTTC. Amino acids: CASSYGRDYGYTF.

This clonotype qualifies as medium-sized. J is TRBJ1-2 and V is TRBV11-2; a weak D match, TRBD1 (5 bases). Germline V gives CDR1 SGHAT, CDR2 FQNNGV. V lost 0 bases and J lost 5, with 7 bases in between. This CDR3 is built from 13 residues. This CDR3 is CASSLDGGYGYTF. CDR3 in DNA: TGTGCCAGCAGCTTAGACGGGGGGTATGGCTACACCTTC.

By share, this clonotype counts as medium-sized (0.01 to 0.1%). This chain joins TRBV6-2 or TRBV6-3 and TRBJ2-2, with 12 nucleotides matching TRBD2. This CDR3 contains 16 residues. J gave up 7 bases and V 4 bases, and 7 bases lay outside the gene matches. CDR1 and CDR2 from the germline V gene are MNHEY and SVGEGT. DNA of the CDR3: TGTGCCAGCAGTTTCCGGACTAGCGGGGAGATCGGGGAGCTGTTTTTT. Translating it yields CASSFRTSGEIGELFF.

This clonotype is deemed medium-sized. This sequence joins TRBV6-2 or TRBV6-3 and TRBJ1-4, with D hard to call. V lost 8 bases and J 7 bases, leaving 17 bases between the germline ends. Germline CDR1 reads MNHEY; CDR2 reads SVGEGT. The CDR3 loop spans 14 amino acids. The CDR3 loop is CASLLGRWGEKLFF. For the CDR3, the DNA is TGTGCCAGCCTCCTGGGGAGGTGGGGTGAAAAACTGTTTTTT.

The chain is built from TRBV18 and TRBJ1-4, with unresolved D. CDR3 length equals 18 residues. Trimming pared 2 bases from V and 8 bases from J, leaving 24 bases between. CDR1 is KGHSH and CDR2 is LQKENI in the germline V gene. This CDR3 reads CASSPDLYSHNEGEKLFF. The CDR3 DNA reads as TGTGCCAGCTCACCAGACCTATATTCCCATAATGAAGGAGAAAAACTGTTTTTT.

The chain carries TRBV19 and TRBJ2-1; TRBD2 aligns across 8 bases. Trimming took 10 bases from V and 7 from J; bases not matched to a gene: 15. There are 15 residues in the CDR3. The germline V gene has CDR1 LNHDA and CDR2 SQIVND (reference sequence). This CDR3 is CATKTGRGGGNEQFF. The CDR3 region has the DNA TGTGCCACCAAAACGGGCCGGGGGGGTGGGAATGAGCAGTTCTTC.

By its share, this clonotype is medium-sized. The chain has TRBV6-5 and TRBJ2-1, with D possibly matching TRBD2 (6 bases). Trimming cost V 5 bases and J 10 bases, with 9 bases left between them. Germline CDR1 and CDR2: MNHEY and SVGAGI. This CDR3 is built from 11 residues. CDR3 sequence reads: CASSISGEQFF. As DNA, the CDR3 is TGTGCCAGCAGTATTAGCGGCGAGCAGTTCTTC.

This clonotype was picked up a small number of times. The junction and the germline gene differ at one end; a read error may be behind it. The genes are TRBV7-9 and TRBJ1-1; D is unclear. CDR3 size: 15 residues. From germline, CDR1 is SEHNR and CDR2 FQNEAQ (reference sequence). The CDR3: CASSLASGQNAEAFF. DNA of the CDR3: TGTGCCAGCAGCTTAGCATCCGGGCAGAACGCTGAAGCTTTCTTT.

The CDR3 reads CASSAPDRDFDEQYF. The DNA for the CDR3 is TGCGCCAGCAGTGCCCCGGACAGGGACTTCGACGAGCAGTACTTC. The rearrangement joins TRBV10-2 to TRBJ2-7; 8 bases agree with TRBD1. Germline CDR1 and CDR2: WSHSY and SAAADI. The CDR3 totals 15 residues. V dropped 4 bases and J dropped 5; count of bases not matched to a gene: 10.

This clonotype counts as medium-sized. This chain uses TRBV6-5 with TRBJ2-7; D ambiguous. From germline, CDR1 is MNHEY and CDR2 SVGAGI. The CDR3 totals 12 residues. Trimming took 5 bases from V and 7 from J, leaving 12 bases between them. The CDR3 reads CASSPGPREQYF. Written as DNA, the CDR3 is TGTGCCAGCAGTCCAGGACCCAGGGAGCAGTACTTC.

The genes are TRBV20-1 and TRBJ1-1; D unresolved. Trimming pared 4 bases from V and 2 bases from J, leaving 8 bases between. Germline V CDR1 and CDR2: DFQATT, SNEGSKA (reference sequence). CDR3 length: 12 residues. CDR3 bases: TGCAGTGCTAACGAAGGTAACACTGAAGCTTTCTTT. The encoded protein is CSANEGNTEAFF.

By frequency in the sample, this clonotype is medium-sized. The gene calls are TRBV6-2 or TRBV6-3 and TRBJ1-2; TRBD1 agrees at 8 bases. The CDR3 sequence is 16 residues long. The trim removed 7 bases at V and 8 bases at J, leaving 18 bases unmatched. Germline V gives CDR1 MNHEY, CDR2 SVGEGT. The chain's CDR3 is CASTPGRGRSARGYTF. The CDR3 nucleotides are TGTGCCAGCACCCCAGGCAGGGGGCGATCTGCGAGGGGCTACACCTTC.